This is a list of T cell receptor beta chains from one sample in a study of cytomegalovirus exposure and HLA in healthy donors. Measured with immunoSEQ multiplex PCR; TCRdb has only the in-frame clones, and not every one. The sample carries 75,000 to 80,000 clones, around 84% recorded once. The specimen was PBMCs. All receptors derive from a woman aged 40 to 50 in good health and CMV-seropositive. Each CDR3 is given with its conserved first and last residue. A D gene is named only where the DNA matches it firmly. Size is stated for part of the rows, as once, few or many counts, or as a class when the clone is expanded.

size,V,D,J,DNA,CDR3
NA,TRBV6-1,NA,TRBJ1-1,TGTGCCAGCAGTGAAGGCAGAAGCACTGAAGCTTTCTTT,CASSEGRSTEAFF
NA,TRBV2,TRBD1,TRBJ1-5,TGTGCCAGCACCCCCCGGACAGGACATCAGCCCCAGCATTTT,CASTPRTGHQPQHF
NA,TRBV28,TRBD1,TRBJ2-6,TGTGCCAGCAAGGGGGACAGGGGATCTGGGGCCAACGTCCTGACTTTC,CASKGDRGSGANVLTF
NA,TRBV18,TRBD1,TRBJ1-5,TGTGCCAGCTCAACGCACAGGGGGCAAAGCAATCAGCCCCAGCATTTT,CASSTHRGQSNQPQHF
once,TRBV6-7,TRBD1,TRBJ2-7,TGTGCCAGCAACCCCCGGGACAGGGTCCACGAGCAGTACTTC,CASNPRDRVHEQYF
NA,TRBV29-1,NA,TRBJ2-3,TGCAGCGTTGAGGAGGGGGGGGGCACAGATACGCAGTATTTT,CSVEEGGGTDTQYF
NA,TRBV7-8,NA,TRBJ2-2,TGTGCCAGCGGCAGGGGAAGGGGCACCGGGGAGCTGTTTTTT,CASGRGRGTGELFF
NA,TRBV4-2,NA,TRBJ1-1,TGTGCCAGCACCCCCATCGGGGGTCCTCAGGTCCCCGCCACTGAAGCTTTCTTT,CASTPIGGPQVPATEAFF
NA,TRBV7-3,NA,TRBJ2-7,TGTGCCAGCAGCTTAGCGAGGGGGATCTACGAGCAGTACTTC,CASSLARGIYEQYF
NA,TRBV7-9,NA,TRBJ2-5,TGTGCCAGCAGCTTAGAGGGGTTCGCGACCCAGTACTTC,CASSLEGFATQYF
NA,TRBV14,TRBD1,TRBJ1-4,TGTGCCAGCAGCCAGTTCCGGACAGGGGGTACTAATGAAAAACTGTTTTTT,CASSQFRTGGTNEKLFF
few,TRBV6-6,TRBD1,TRBJ1-1,TGTGCCAGCAGTTACGGGACAGAAACTGAAGCTTTCTTT,CASSYGTETEAFF
NA,TRBV4-1,TRBD1,TRBJ2-7,TGCGCCAGCAGCTTACCGGGACAGTCCTACGAGCAGTACTTC,CASSLPGQSYEQYF
NA,TRBV11-3,TRBD2,TRBJ2-7,TGTGCCAGCAGCTTAAGCGGGGACGAGCAGTACTTC,CASSLSGDEQYF
NA,TRBV7-9,TRBD2,TRBJ2-3,TGTGCCAGCAGCTTAGGCCTAGCGGGGGGCACAGATACGCAGTATTTT,CASSLGLAGGTDTQYF
few,TRBV5-1,NA,TRBJ1-1,TGCGCCAGCAGCACAGGACAGATGAACACTGAAGCTTTCTTT,CASSTGQMNTEAFF
NA,TRBV27,TRBD1,TRBJ1-1,TGTGCCAGCAGTCCCACGACAGGGAGAACTGAAGCTTTCTTT,CASSPTTGRTEAFF
once,TRBV5-1,TRBD1,TRBJ2-1,TGCGCCAGCAGCCTGGGACAGGGGGGAAACAATGAGCAGTTCTTC,CASSLGQGGNNEQFF
NA,TRBV18,TRBD1,TRBJ1-4,TGTGCCAGCTCACCACTAGGGACAGTCCCCGAAAAACTGTTTTTT,CASSPLGTVPEKLFF
NA,TRBV7-9,NA,TRBJ1-6,TGTTCCAGCACCGTAGATAATTCACCCCTCCACTTT,CSSTVDNSPLHF
NA,TRBV15,TRBD1,TRBJ2-5,TGTGCCACCAGCAGGGCTGGACAGGGAAGTAGGGAGACCCAGTACTTC,CATSRAGQGSRETQYF
NA,TRBV15,NA,TRBJ1-5,TGTGCCACCAGCAGTGGCCAGGGATTTGACGATCAGCCCCAGCATTTT,CATSSGQGFDDQPQHF
NA,TRBV28,NA,TRBJ2-5,TGTGCCAGCAGTTTTTCCAATCCCGGTGGGACCCAGTACTTC,CASSFSNPGGTQYF
NA,TRBV28,TRBD2,TRBJ2-1,TGTGCCAGCAGTTTCGGGGGCGGGGGGAATGAGCAGTTCTTC,CASSFGGGGNEQFF
once,TRBV18,NA,TRBJ2-3,TGTGCCAGCTCACCCAAAGAGACAGGTTTTACAGATACGCAGTATTTT,CASSPKETGFTDTQYF
few,TRBV5-1,TRBD1,TRBJ1-2,TGCGCCAGCAGCCCCCAGGGGGGCGACTATGGCTACACCTTC,CASSPQGGDYGYTF